A single T cell receptor (beta chain) is shown here with its context. The data were obtained in a study of CD8 T cells in Susac syndrome. Germline CDR1 is MDHEN and CDR2 is SYDVKM. The V and J ends lost 8 bases and 0 bases respectively, with 10 bases between them. The CDR3 spans 13 residues. An input of about 0.45 to 1 ug of RNA was subjected to reverse transcription using random hexamers. It was immunoSEQ multiplex PCR that amplified TCR beta CDR3 across 54 Vbeta and 13 Jbeta. TCRdb ran MiXCR on the immunoSEQ multiplex PCR reads and lists one entry per CDR3 protein. The sample records about 200,000 distinct CDR3 sequences, 85% to 95% being singletons.

The sequence came from a human donor in good health. Sample: CD4+ T cells from PBMCs. V gene TRBV28 combines with J gene TRBJ1-1; D is uncertain. For the CDR3, the DNA is TGTGCCAGCGCGGAGATCATGAACACTGAAGCTTTCTTT. This sequence encodes CASAEIMNTEAFF.